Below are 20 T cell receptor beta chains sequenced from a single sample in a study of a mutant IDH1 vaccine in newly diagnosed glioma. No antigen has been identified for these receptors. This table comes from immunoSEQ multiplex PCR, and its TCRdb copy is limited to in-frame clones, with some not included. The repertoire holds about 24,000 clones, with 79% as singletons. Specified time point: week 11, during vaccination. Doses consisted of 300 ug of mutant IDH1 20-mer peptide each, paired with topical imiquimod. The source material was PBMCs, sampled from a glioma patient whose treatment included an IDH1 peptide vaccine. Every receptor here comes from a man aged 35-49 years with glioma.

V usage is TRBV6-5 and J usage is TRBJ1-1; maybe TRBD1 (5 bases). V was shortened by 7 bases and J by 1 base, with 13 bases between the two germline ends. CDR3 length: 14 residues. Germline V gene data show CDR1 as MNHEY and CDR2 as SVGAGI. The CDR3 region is CASNGGGSNTEAFF. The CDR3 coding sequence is TGTGCCAGCAACGGGGGGGGTTCGAACACTGAAGCTTTCTTT.

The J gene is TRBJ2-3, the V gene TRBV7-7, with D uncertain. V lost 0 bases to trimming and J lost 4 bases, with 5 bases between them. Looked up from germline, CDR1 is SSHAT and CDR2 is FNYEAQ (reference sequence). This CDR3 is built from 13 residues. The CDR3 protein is CASSLAEADTQYF. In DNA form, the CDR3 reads TGTGCCAGCAGCTTAGCTGAAGCAGATACGCAGTATTTT.

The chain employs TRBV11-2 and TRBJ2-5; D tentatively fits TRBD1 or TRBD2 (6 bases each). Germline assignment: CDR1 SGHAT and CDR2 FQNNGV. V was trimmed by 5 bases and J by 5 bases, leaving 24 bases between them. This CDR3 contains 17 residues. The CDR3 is CASSPTLGGREWETQYF. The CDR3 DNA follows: TGTGCCAGCAGCCCAACGTTGGGGGGCAGGGAGTGGGAGACCCAGTACTTC.

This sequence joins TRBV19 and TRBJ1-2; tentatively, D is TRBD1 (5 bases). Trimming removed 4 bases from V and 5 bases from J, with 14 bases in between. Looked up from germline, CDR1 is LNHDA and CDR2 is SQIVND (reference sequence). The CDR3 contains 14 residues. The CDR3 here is CASSTTPGFYGYTF. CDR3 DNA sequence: TGTGCCAGTAGTACTACCCCAGGGTTTTATGGCTACACCTTC.

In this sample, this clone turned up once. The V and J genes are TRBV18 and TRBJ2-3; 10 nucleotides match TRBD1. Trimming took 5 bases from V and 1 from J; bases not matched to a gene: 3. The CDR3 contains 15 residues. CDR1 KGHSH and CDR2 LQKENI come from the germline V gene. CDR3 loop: CASSAGTGGTDTQYF. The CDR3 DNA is TGTGCCAGCTCAGCCGGGACAGGGGGCACAGATACGCAGTATTTT.

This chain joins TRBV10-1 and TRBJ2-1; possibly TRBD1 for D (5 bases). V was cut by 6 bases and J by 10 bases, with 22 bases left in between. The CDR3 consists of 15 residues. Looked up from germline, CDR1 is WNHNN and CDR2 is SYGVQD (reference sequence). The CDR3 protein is CASSPPGRVRQEQFF. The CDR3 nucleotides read TGCGCCAGCAGCCCTCCGGGCAGGGTACGACAGGAGCAGTTCTTC.

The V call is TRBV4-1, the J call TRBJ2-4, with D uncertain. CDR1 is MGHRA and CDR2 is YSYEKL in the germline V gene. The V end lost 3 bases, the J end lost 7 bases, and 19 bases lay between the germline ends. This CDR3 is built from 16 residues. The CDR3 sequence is CASSQMGFLDPNIQYF. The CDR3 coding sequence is TGCGCCAGCAGCCAGATGGGGTTCCTAGACCCGAACATTCAGTACTTC.

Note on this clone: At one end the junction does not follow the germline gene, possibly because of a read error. The CDR3 sequence: CASREAGISTDTQYF. The CDR3 DNA reads as TGTGCCAGCAGAGAAGCGGGGATTAGCACAGATACGCAGTATTTT. The chain employs TRBV2 and TRBJ2-3; 7 bases map to TRBD2. Germline V CDR1 and CDR2: SNHLY, FYNNEI. The CDR3 consists of 15 residues.

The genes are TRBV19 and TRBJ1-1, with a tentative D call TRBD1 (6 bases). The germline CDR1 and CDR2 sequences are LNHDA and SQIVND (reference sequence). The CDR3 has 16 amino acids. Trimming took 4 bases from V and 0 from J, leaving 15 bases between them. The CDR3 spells CASSTVAGQLNTEAFF. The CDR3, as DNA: TGTGCCAGTAGTACTGTAGCGGGACAACTGAACACTGAAGCTTTCTTT.

This CDR3 is CASSQDLAYNEQFF. The DNA of the CDR3 is TGCGCCAGCAGCCAAGATTTGGCCTACAATGAGCAGTTCTTC. The genes are TRBV4-3 and TRBJ2-1; no definite D call. Germline V gives CDR1 LGHNA, CDR2 YSLEER. V gave up 0 bases and J gave up 2 bases, with 5 bases separating them. This CDR3 comprises 14 residues.

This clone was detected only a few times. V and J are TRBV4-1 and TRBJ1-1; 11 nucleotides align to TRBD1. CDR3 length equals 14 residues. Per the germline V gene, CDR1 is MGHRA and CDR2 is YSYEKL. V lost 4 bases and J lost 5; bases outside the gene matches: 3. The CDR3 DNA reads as TGCGCCAGCAGCCTGGACAGGGGGCTGACTGAAGCTTTCTTT. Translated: CASSLDRGLTEAFF.

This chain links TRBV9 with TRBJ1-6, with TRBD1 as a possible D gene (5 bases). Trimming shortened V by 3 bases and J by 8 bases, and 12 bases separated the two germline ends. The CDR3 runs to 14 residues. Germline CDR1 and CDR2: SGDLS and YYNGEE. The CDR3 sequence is CASSAQGWDSPLHF. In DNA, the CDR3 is TGTGCCAGCAGCGCCCAGGGCTGGGATTCACCCCTCCACTTT.

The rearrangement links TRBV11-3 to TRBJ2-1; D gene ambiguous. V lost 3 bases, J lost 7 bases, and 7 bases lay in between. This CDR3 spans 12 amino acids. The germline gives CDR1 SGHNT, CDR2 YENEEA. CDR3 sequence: CASSFLQNEQFF. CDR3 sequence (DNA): TGTGCCAGCAGCTTCCTTCAGAATGAGCAGTTCTTC.

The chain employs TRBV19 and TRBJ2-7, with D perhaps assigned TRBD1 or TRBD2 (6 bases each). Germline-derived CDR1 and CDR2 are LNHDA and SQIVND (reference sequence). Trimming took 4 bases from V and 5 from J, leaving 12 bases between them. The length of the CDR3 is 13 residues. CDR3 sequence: CASSRGRGDEQYV. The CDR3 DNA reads TGTGCCAGTAGTAGGGGAAGGGGGGACGAGCAGTACGTC.

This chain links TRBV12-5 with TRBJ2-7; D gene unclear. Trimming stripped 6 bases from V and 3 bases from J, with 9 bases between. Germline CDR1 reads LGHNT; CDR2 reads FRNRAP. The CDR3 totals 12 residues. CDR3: CASGPDLYEQYV. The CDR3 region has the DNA TGTGCTAGTGGCCCCGACCTCTACGAGCAGTACGTC.

The CDR3 DNA reads as TGTGCCAGCAGCCCCGATAGGAATCAGCCCCAGCATTTT. Its protein product is CASSPDRNQPQHF. This chain links TRBV6-5 with TRBJ1-5; D is undetermined. V was pared by 6 bases and J by 4 bases, with 10 bases between. CDR1 and CDR2 from the germline V gene are MNHEY and SVGAGI. The CDR3 has 13 amino acids.

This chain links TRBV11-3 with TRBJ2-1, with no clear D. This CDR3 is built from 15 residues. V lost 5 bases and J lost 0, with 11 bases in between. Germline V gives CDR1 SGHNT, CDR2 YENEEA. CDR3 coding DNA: TGTGCCAGCAGCCCTTTCCAAAGCTCCTACAATGAGCAGTTCTTC. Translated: CASSPFQSSYNEQFF.

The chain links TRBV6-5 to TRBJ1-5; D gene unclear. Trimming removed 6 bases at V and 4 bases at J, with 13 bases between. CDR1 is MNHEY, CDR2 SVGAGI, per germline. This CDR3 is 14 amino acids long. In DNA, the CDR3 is TGTGCCAGCAGCCCCGGGCTAGGAAATCAGCCCCAGCATTTT. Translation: CASSPGLGNQPQHF.

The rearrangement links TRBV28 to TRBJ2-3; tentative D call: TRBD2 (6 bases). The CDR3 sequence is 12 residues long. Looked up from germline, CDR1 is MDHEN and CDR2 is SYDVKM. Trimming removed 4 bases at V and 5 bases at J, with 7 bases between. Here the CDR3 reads CASSSGRDTQYF. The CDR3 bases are TGTGCCAGCAGTTCCGGGAGAGATACGCAGTATTTT. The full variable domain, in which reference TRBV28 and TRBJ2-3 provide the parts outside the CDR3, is DVKVTQSSRYLVKRTGEKVFLECVQDMDHENMFWYRQDPGLGLRLIYFSYDVKMKEKGDIPEGYSVSREKKERFSLILESASTNQTSMYLCASSSGRDTQYFGPGTRLTVL.

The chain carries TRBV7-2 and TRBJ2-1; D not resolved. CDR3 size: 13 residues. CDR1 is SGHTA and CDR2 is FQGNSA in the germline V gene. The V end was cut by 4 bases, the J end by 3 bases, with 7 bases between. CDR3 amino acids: CASSSTIYNEQFF. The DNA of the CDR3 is TGTGCCAGCAGCTCGACGATCTACAATGAGCAGTTCTTC.